Below, 20 T cell receptor beta chains from the same sample are listed, as sequenced in a study of T cells in Graves' hyperthyroidism and ophthalmopathy (dated by TCRdb to the late 2010s). Library preparation was by multiplex PCR. Sequenced on an Illumina HiSeq 2000. The TCR beta CDR3 regions were amplified from the RNA transcripts. The first round of RT-PCR for the TCR CDR3 was performed with the HTBI primer set and the Qiagen OneStep RT-PCR kit. TCRdb reprocessed the public reads (quality trimming at Q25 with fastp, clone calling with MiXCR) and kept in-frame beta chains. Under each unique CDR3 protein, matching rows form one entry showing the most common genes and DNA. The sample table contains hundreds of thousands of distinct CDR3 sequences; only one count was recorded for about 15% of them. The ten largest account for roughly 10% of the sample. Sequencing was performed on blood. All receptors come from a young woman with Graves' hyperthyroidism.

In this sample, this clonotype turned up many times. The rearrangement links TRBV6-1 to TRBJ2-2, with 7 bases that match TRBD2. The length of the CDR3 is 15 residues. The V gene end was trimmed by 5 bases and the J gene end by 1 base; junction bases not matched to a gene: 4. Germline CDR1 is MNHNS and CDR2 is SASEGT. This chain's CDR3 is CASSHTSENTGELFF. In DNA form, the CDR3 reads TGTGCCAGCAGTCACACTAGCGAGAACACCGGGGAGCTGTTTTTT.

V usage is TRBV27 and J usage is TRBJ2-7; 12 bases line up with TRBD2. CDR1 and CDR2 from the germline V gene are MNHEY and SMNVEV (reference sequence). The J segment lost 3 bases and the V segment lost 4 bases, leaving 7 bases of the junction unmatched. This CDR3 region has 16 residues. The CDR3 bases are TGTGCCAGCAGTTCGGGACTAGCGGGTAGAATCTACGAGCAGTACTTC. Translation: CASSSGLAGRIYEQYF.

This clonotype has a count of ten or more. The CDR3 is CASSFSAGGIDTQYF. CDR3 DNA: TGTGCCAGCAGTTTTTCCGCGGGGGGAATAGATACGCAGTATTTT. The V and J genes are TRBV12-3 or TRBV12-4 and TRBJ2-3, with 8 bases fitting TRBD2. CDR3 length: 15 residues. The J segment lost 5 bases and the V segment lost 3 bases, leaving 7 bases of the junction unmatched.

V usage is TRBV30 and J usage is TRBJ2-1; no firm D call. Deletions cut 3 bases from V and 7 bases from J, with 4 bases between. The CDR3 length is 10 residues. Germline V gene lookup returns CDR1 GTSNPN and CDR2 SVGIG (reference sequence). The CDR3 sequence is CAWSENEQFF. Written as DNA, the CDR3 is TGTGCCTGGAGCGAGAATGAGCAGTTCTTC.

The chain is built from TRBV6-2 or TRBV6-3 and TRBJ2-2, with D perhaps assigned TRBD1 or TRBD2 (6 bases each). Trimming removed 4 bases at V and 3 bases at J, with 12 bases between. CDR3 length: 15 amino acids. The V gene's germline CDR1 is MNHEY and CDR2 SVGEGT. CDR3 nucleotides: TGTGCCAGCAGTTTAGGAGGGGGTGACACCGGGGAGCTGTTTTTT. Its protein is CASSLGGGDTGELFF.

The sample holds many counts of this clonotype. The J gene is TRBJ2-1, the V gene TRBV30, with D perhaps matching TRBD2 (7 bases). V was trimmed by 2 bases and J by 6 bases, leaving 8 bases between them. This CDR3 has 12 residues. Per the germline V gene, CDR1 is GTSNPN and CDR2 is SVGIG (reference sequence). For the CDR3, the DNA is TGTGCCTGGAGTAGGGGGGGCAATGAGCAGTTCTTC. This codes for CAWSRGGNEQFF.

This clonotype was counted at least ten times. The V gene is TRBV10-3, the J gene TRBJ2-1; TRBD1 matches 10 bases. The CDR3 is 15 amino acids. Per germline, CDR1 ENHRY and CDR2 SYGVKD. V shed 6 bases and J 3 bases; nucleotides not matched to a gene: 5. The CDR3 sequence: CAIRVGTGVYNEQFF. As DNA, the CDR3 is TGTGCCATCAGAGTCGGGACAGGGGTCTACAATGAGCAGTTCTTC.

This clonotype was counted a few times. This CDR3 reads CASSLSVGPINEKLFF. The CDR3, as DNA: TGTGCCAGCAGCCTCTCAGTTGGACCTATTAATGAAAAACTGTTTTTT. The V and J genes are TRBV14 and TRBJ1-4; no definite D call. The CDR3 totals 16 residues. In germline, CDR1 is SGHDN, CDR2 FVKESK. V was pared by 4 bases and J by 4 bases, with 16 bases between.

The sample holds many counts of this clonotype. V gene TRBV7-9 combines with J gene TRBJ2-5, with D possibly TRBD2 on 6 matching bases. The CDR3 is 13 residues long. The V gene's germline CDR1 is SEHNR and CDR2 FQNEAQ (reference sequence). Trimming stripped 1 base from V and 5 bases from J, with 8 bases between. The CDR3 loop is CASSLDGGETQYF. CDR3 nucleotide sequence: TGTGCCAGCAGCTTAGACGGAGGGGAGACCCAGTACTTC.

The chain is built from TRBV28 and TRBJ2-1; a weak D match, TRBD2 (5 bases). V was cut by 11 bases and J by 5 bases, with 16 bases left in between. Germline CDR1 is MDHEN and CDR2 is SYDVKM. There are 13 residues in the CDR3. In nucleotides, the CDR3 is TGTGCCCGCCCTGGGGAGAAGGACAATGAGCAGTTCTTC. This sequence encodes CARPGEKDNEQFF.

The chain is built from TRBV27 and TRBJ2-2; 8 bases map to TRBD2. Germline-derived CDR1 and CDR2 are MNHEY and SMNVEV (reference sequence). The CDR3 consists of 14 residues. With V trimmed by 9 bases and J by 3 bases, 6 bases remained unmatched. The CDR3 reads CASSGLADTGELFF. CDR3 nucleotides: TGTGCCAGTTCCGGACTAGCTGACACCGGGGAGCTGTTTTTT.

This clonotype was found many times. The V gene is TRBV2, the J gene TRBJ2-1; 14 nucleotides line up with TRBD2. This CDR3 contains 16 residues. Germline CDR1 is SNHLY and CDR2 is FYNNEI. The J segment lost 0 bases and the V segment lost 7 bases, leaving 2 bases of the junction unmatched. CDR3 protein: CASTGTSGSSYNEQFF. Written as DNA, the CDR3 is TGTGCCAGCACCGGGACTAGCGGGAGCTCCTACAATGAGCAGTTCTTC.

This clonotype was detected many times. The chain employs TRBV19 and TRBJ1-1, with 7 bases that match TRBD1. CDR1 and CDR2 from the germline V gene are LNHDA and SQIVND (reference sequence). The CDR3 runs 15 residues. The V gene end was trimmed by 3 bases and the J gene end by 5 bases; junction bases not matched to a gene: 9. DNA for the CDR3: TGTGCCAGTAGTATCCCGGGACAGTCTCGAACTGAAGCTTTCTTT. Translated: CASSIPGQSRTEAFF. The whole variable domain, filled in from reference TRBV19 and TRBJ1-1, reads DGGITQSPKYLFRKEGQNVTLSCEQNLNHDAMYWYRQDPGQGLRLIYYSQIVNDFQKGDIAEGYSVSREKKESFPLTVTSAQKNPTAFYLCASSIPGQSRTEAFFGQGTRLTVV.

The chain recombines TRBV9 with TRBJ2-7; D might be TRBD2 (5 bases). The CDR3 length is 14 residues. The V end was cut by 0 bases, the J end by 3 bases, with 10 bases between. Per the germline V gene, CDR1 is SGDLS and CDR2 is YYNGEE. CDR3 coding DNA: TGTGCCAGCAGCGTAGCGGGGTACGGCTACGAGCAGTACTTC. It specifies CASSVAGYGYEQYF.

The V gene is TRBV10-3, the J gene TRBJ1-4; no definite D call. V dropped 4 bases and J dropped 8 bases, with 14 bases sitting between them. Germline assignment: CDR1 ENHRY and CDR2 SYGVKD. The CDR3 has 14 residues. CDR3 DNA sequence: TGTGCCATCAGTGGTCCTGGACTGAAAGAAAAACTGTTTTTT. Its protein product is CAISGPGLKEKLFF.

The gene calls are TRBV20-1 and TRBJ1-1; 11 bases line up with TRBD1. Germline V gives CDR1 DFQATT, CDR2 SNEGSKA (reference sequence). The CDR3 totals 15 residues. The trim removed 4 bases at V and 10 bases at J, leaving 14 bases unmatched. The CDR3 nucleotides read TGCAGTGCTATTCTAGGACAGGGGGCGCGCGCTGTAGCTTTCTTT. It codes for CSAILGQGARAVAFF.

This clonotype was found many times. This chain links TRBV20-1 with TRBJ2-3; no firm D call. The germline V gene has CDR1 DFQATT and CDR2 SNEGSKA (reference sequence). This CDR3 has 13 residues. V was trimmed by 0 bases and J by 3 bases, leaving 7 bases between them. The CDR3 sequence is CSARDHMTDTQYF. CDR3 nucleotides: TGCAGTGCTAGAGATCATATGACAGATACGCAGTATTTT.

In this sample, this clonotype turned up many times. V gene TRBV4-3 combines with J gene TRBJ1-4; D gene unclear. V was clipped by 0 bases and J by 8 bases, with 16 bases between them. From germline, CDR1 is LGHNA and CDR2 YSLEER. The CDR3 length is 16 residues. The CDR3 nucleotides are TGCGCCAGCAGCCAAGATCTAGGGAAGGTAGAGGAAAAACTGTTTTTT. This sequence encodes CASSQDLGKVEEKLFF.

CDR3 in DNA: TGCGCCAGCAGTGAGGGAGTAGGGGAGCAGTACTTC. It translates to CASSEGVGEQYF. The rearrangement joins TRBV10-2 to TRBJ2-7; no firm D call. V shed 2 bases and J shed 7 bases, with 9 bases lying between them. The CDR3 extends over 12 amino acids. CDR1 and CDR2 (germline): WSHSY, SAAADI.

This clonotype was observed many times. The chain couples TRBV7-9 to TRBJ2-7, with 9 bases that match TRBD1. CDR1 is SEHNR and CDR2 is FQNEAQ in the germline V gene (reference sequence). The trim removed 4 bases at V and 2 bases at J, leaving 6 bases unmatched. There are 15 residues in the CDR3. DNA for the CDR3: TGTGCCAGCAGCTCCCGACAGGGGGACCCCTACGAGCAGTACTTC. Translation gives CASSSRQGDPYEQYF.